One T cell receptor (beta chain) is described in this entry. Authors' analysis steps: Researchers report that nucleated cell counts were estimated from reference gene primer amplification. Profiling relied on immunoSEQ multiplex PCR, and the TCRdb table lists in-frame clones only, not all of them. Clone size and the V and J calls come from that table; the DNA yielded D and trimming. The data contain about 81,000 clones, approximately 82% of them seen just once; the ten biggest clones take up around 6.9%. This CDR3 has 14 residues. Trimming pared 1 base from V and 5 bases from J, leaving 11 bases between. CDR1 and CDR2 from the germline V gene are MGHRA and YSYEKL. This specimen belongs to a study of blood T cell repertoires in COVID-19. The overall study: Sites across the United States, Italy and Spain contributed samples from acute and convalescent COVID-19. T cells, B-cell-depleted T cells, or PBMCs supplied cDNA or gDNA.

Sequences were obtained from peripheral blood. This chain uses TRBV4-1 with TRBJ1-2; D is ambiguous. This receptor was identified in a human donor in a cohort sampled during active COVID-19. The CDR3 loop reads CASSQAGGPYGYTF. The CDR3 DNA reads TGCGCCAGCAGCCAAGCGGGAGGACCTTATGGCTACACCTTC.